A single sample is the source of the 31 T cell receptor beta chains below, sequenced in a study of cytomegalovirus exposure and HLA in healthy donors. TCRdb's copy holds only in-frame clones and misses some; the assay was immunoSEQ multiplex PCR. The data contain 150,000 to 250,000 clones, about 81% of them seen just once; the ten biggest clones take up roughly 1.2%. The sample taken for sequencing was PBMCs. All receptors derive from a woman aged 25 to 39 in good health and CMV-seronegative.

As for this clone: Germline and junction disagree at one end, which may indicate a read error. The rearrangement uses TRBV2 and TRBJ2-6, with D possibly being TRBD1 (5 bases). CDR1 SNHLY and CDR2 FYNNEI come from the germline V gene. This CDR3 contains 14 residues. The CDR3 DNA reads as TGTGCCAGCAGAAGGGGCTCTGGAGCCAACGTCCTGACTTTC. It specifies CASRRGSGANVLTF.

This rearrangement joins TRBV9 to TRBJ2-7; 8 bases align to TRBD2. Trimming removed 4 bases from V and 5 bases from J; junction bases left unmatched: 8. The CDR3 spans 14 residues. Germline V lookup: CDR1 SGDLS, CDR2 YYNGEE. CDR3 in amino acids: CASSSGTSTDEQYF. The CDR3 coding sequence is TGTGCCAGCAGCTCCGGGACTAGTACAGACGAGCAGTACTTC.

The rearrangement links TRBV5-1 to TRBJ2-2, with TRBD1 as a possible D gene (6 bases). The germline V gene has CDR1 SGHRS and CDR2 YFSETQ. V lost 4 bases and J lost 6, with 13 bases in between. This CDR3 has 14 residues. CDR3 residues: CASSQGTGPGELFF. CDR3 coding DNA: TGCGCCAGCAGCCAGGGGACGGGCCCCGGGGAGCTGTTTTTT. The full variable domain, with the rest looked up from reference TRBV5-1 and TRBJ2-2, is KAGVTQTPRYLIKTRGQQVTLSCSPISGHRSVSWYQQTPGQGLQFLFEYFSETQRNKGNFPGRFSGRQFSNSRSEMNVSTLELGDSALYLCASSQGTGPGELFFGEGSRLTVL.

This clone showed up just a few times. At the DNA level, this CDR3 is encoded by other sequences in the same sample as well. J is TRBJ2-7 and V is TRBV7-9, with 7 nucleotides matching TRBD1. Germline CDR1 SEHNR, CDR2 FQNEAQ (reference sequence). The J segment lost 6 bases and the V segment lost 2 bases, leaving 4 bases of the junction unmatched. The CDR3 length is 13 residues. The CDR3 region is CASSLTGVGEQYF. The CDR3 region has the DNA TGTGCCAGCAGCTTAACAGGGGTGGGCGAGCAGTACTTC.

The CDR3 sequence is CASSHLTGPSYEQYF. CDR3 nucleotide sequence: TGTGCCAGCAGCCACTTGACAGGGCCCTCCTACGAGCAGTACTTC. The chain uses TRBV7-3 and TRBJ2-7; TRBD1 agrees at 7 bases. Germline V CDR1 and CDR2: SGHTA, FQGTGA. The V segment lost 5 bases and the J segment 0 bases; nucleotides outside the gene matches: 7. The CDR3 length is 15 residues.

V usage is TRBV15 and J usage is TRBJ2-7; perhaps TRBD2 as D (5 bases). Germline V gene lookup returns CDR1 LNHNV and CDR2 YYDKDF (reference sequence). V shed 2 bases and J shed 6 bases, with 14 bases lying between them. CDR3 length equals 14 residues. In DNA form, the CDR3 reads TGTGCCACCAGCAGAACAAGATCTAGCTCCGAGCAGTACTTC. The encoded protein is CATSRTRSSSEQYF.

The chain combines TRBV27 with TRBJ1-6; 7 bases align to TRBD1. The germline V gene encodes CDR1 MNHEY and CDR2 SMNVEV (reference sequence). J was trimmed by 7 bases and V by 5 bases; bases with no gene match: 8. The CDR3 runs 15 residues. CDR3 sequence (DNA): TGTGCCAGCAGTCAGACGGGACAGTTAAATTCACCCCTCCACTTT. Translated: CASSQTGQLNSPLHF.

The V call is TRBV25-1, the J call TRBJ2-1; TRBD2 aligns across 11 bases. With V trimmed by 4 bases and J by 4 bases, 6 bases remained unmatched. Per germline, CDR1 MGHDK and CDR2 SYGVNS. The CDR3 contains 16 residues. The CDR3 loop is CASSGLAGGFYNEQFF. The CDR3 DNA is TGTGCCAGCAGTGGATTAGCGGGAGGGTTTTACAATGAGCAGTTCTTC.

The rearrangement joins TRBV18 to TRBJ1-5, with D tentatively TRBD1 (5 bases). Germline V lookup: CDR1 KGHSH, CDR2 LQKENI. The length of the CDR3 is 17 residues. V lost 3 bases and J lost 0, with 15 bases in between. The CDR3 region is CASSPFGRDGSNQPQHF. Written as DNA, the CDR3 is TGTGCCAGCTCACCCTTCGGGAGGGACGGTAGCAATCAGCCCCAGCATTTT.

The rearrangement uses TRBV5-1 and TRBJ1-1; TRBD1 aligns across 7 bases. V was pared by 2 bases and J by 5 bases, with 9 bases of the junction left unmatched. In germline, CDR1 is SGHRS, CDR2 YFSETQ. The CDR3 totals 15 residues. The CDR3 nucleotides read TGCGCCAGCAGCTTCGAGGGGGCGCGTGTGACTGAAGCTTTCTTT. Translated: CASSFEGARVTEAFF.

The chain has TRBV29-1 and TRBJ2-2, with 7 bases lining up with TRBD1. This CDR3 has 15 amino acids. CDR1 and CDR2 from the germline V gene are SQVTM and ANQGSEA. V shed 4 bases, J shed 5 bases, and the junction held 10 bases outside the gene matches. The DNA for the CDR3 is TGCAGCGTTGGAAGGGGGCCGTGGGGAACCGGGGAGCTGTTTTTT. It codes for CSVGRGPWGTGELFF.

The V call is TRBV5-1, the J call TRBJ1-2; D is unresolved. Trimming shortened V by 4 bases and J by 4 bases, and 11 bases separated the two germline ends. Per germline, CDR1 SGHRS and CDR2 YFSETQ. The CDR3 consists of 13 residues. The CDR3: CASSPDGRYGYTF. CDR3 DNA: TGCGCCAGCAGCCCTGATGGGCGCTATGGCTACACCTTC.

The chain links TRBV6-7 to TRBJ1-4; D remains unclear. TRBV6-7 is noted as an ORF with a role that remains uncertain. The CDR3 is 15 residues long. Trimming left V 8 bases short and J 0 bases short, with 13 bases between. Here the CDR3 DNA reads TGTGCCAGCGGAGCAGAACGGGCAACTAATGAAAAACTGTTTTTT. Its protein is CASGAERATNEKLFF.

The chain joins TRBV2 to TRBJ1-5, with D possibly being TRBD1 (6 bases). CDR1 SNHLY and CDR2 FYNNEI come from the germline V gene. The CDR3 contains 14 residues. The V gene lost 8 bases and the J gene lost 4 bases, with 15 bases spanning the gap. DNA of the CDR3: TGTGCCAGCTGGGGGGGGCAGCCAAATCAGCCCCAGCATTTT. Its translation is CASWGGQPNQPQHF.

This clone was observed once. The V gene is TRBV28, the J gene TRBJ1-1, with TRBD1 matching 7 bases. This CDR3 has 14 residues. Per the germline V gene, CDR1 is MDHEN and CDR2 is SYDVKM. V shed 8 bases, J shed 1 base, and the junction held 7 bases outside the gene matches. In DNA, the CDR3 is TGTGCCAGCCCCCCAAACAGGGGGAACACTGAAGCTTTCTTT. It yields the protein CASPPNRGNTEAFF.

The V gene is TRBV6-5, the J gene TRBJ1-4; TRBD1 agrees at 11 bases. This CDR3 has 13 amino acids. Trimming cost V 9 bases and J 7 bases; bases outside gene matches: 4. Germline CDR1 and CDR2: MNHEY and SVGAGI. The CDR3 DNA sequence: TGTGCCAGTCGGACAGGGGGCAGTGAAAAACTGTTTTTT. Encoded protein: CASRTGGSEKLFF.

This chain links TRBV7-9 with TRBJ1-4, with 8 bases fitting TRBD1. Trimming removed 7 bases from V and 4 bases from J; junction bases left unmatched: 11. This CDR3 comprises 16 residues. Germline V CDR1 and CDR2: SEHNR, FQNEAQ (reference sequence). This chain's CDR3 is CASTLGQGHINEKLFF. CDR3 nucleotides: TGTGCCAGCACCCTCGGACAGGGCCATATTAATGAAAAACTGTTTTTT.

The V and J genes are TRBV5-4 and TRBJ2-1, with a tentative D call TRBD2 (6 bases). The V gene's germline CDR1 is SGHNT and CDR2 YYREEE (reference sequence). V lost 2 bases and J 0 bases, leaving 15 bases between the germline ends. The CDR3 covers 17 residues. CDR3 sequence: CASSLDLASGSYNEQFF. CDR3 nucleotide sequence: TGTGCCAGCAGCTTAGACCTAGCGTCTGGCTCCTACAATGAGCAGTTCTTC. Looking up the rest from reference TRBV5-4 and TRBJ2-1 gives the full variable domain: ETGVTQSPTHLIKTRGQQVTLRCSSQSGHNTVSWYQQALGQGPQFIFQYYREEENGRGNFPPRFSGLQFPNYSSELNVNALELDDSALYLCASSLDLASGSYNEQFFGPGTRLTVL.

This chain links TRBV30 with TRBJ1-5, with TRBD1 matching 10 bases. V trimming: 4 bases; J trimming: 9 bases; junction bases outside the gene matches: 9. CDR1 and CDR2 (germline): GTSNPN, SVGIG (reference sequence). There are 14 residues in the CDR3. CDR3 sequence: CAWTAGTGVGPQHF. In DNA, the CDR3 is TGTGCCTGGACCGCCGGGACAGGGGTGGGGCCCCAGCATTTT. Full variable domain (rest looked up from reference TRBV30 and TRBJ1-5): SQTIHQWPATLVQPVGSPLSLECTVEGTSNPNLYWYRQAAGRGLQLLFYSVGIGQISSEVPQNLSASRPQDRQFILSSKKLLLSDSGFYLCAWTAGTGVGPQHFGDGTRLSIL.

This sequence joins TRBV6-1 and TRBJ1-1; possible D gene TRBD1, 5 bases. CDR1 is MNHNS, CDR2 SASEGT, per germline. V was cut by 1 base and J by 3 bases, with 15 bases left in between. The CDR3 runs 16 residues. CDR3 DNA sequence: TGTGCCAGCAGTGAAGGCCAGGGTGTGTGGGACACTGAAGCTTTCTTT. Amino acid sequence: CASSEGQGVWDTEAFF.

The V and J genes are TRBV18 and TRBJ1-1; 7 positions match TRBD1. The CDR3 covers 13 residues. The V segment lost 5 bases and the J segment 7 bases; nucleotides outside the gene matches: 7. Germline V gene sequence: CDR1 KGHSH, CDR2 LQKENI. CDR3 DNA sequence: TGTGCCAGCTCAAACAGGGGCGGCAATGAAGCTTTCTTT. Translation gives CASSNRGGNEAFF.

The V gene is TRBV7-3, the J gene TRBJ2-5, with 7 bases fitting TRBD1. There are 16 residues in the CDR3. Germline-derived CDR1 and CDR2 are SGHTA and FQGTGA. J was trimmed by 1 base and V by 3 bases; bases with no gene match: 8. The CDR3 is CASSLGYGTAQETQYF. DNA of the CDR3: TGTGCCAGCAGCTTGGGATACGGGACAGCCCAAGAGACCCAGTACTTC.

The CDR3: CASNRRAGGPEAFF. In nucleotides, the CDR3 is TGTGCCAGCAACCGCCGCGCGGGGGGACCTGAAGCTTTCTTT. The J gene is TRBJ1-1, the V gene TRBV6-5; tentatively, D is TRBD1 (5 bases). The CDR3 is made up of 14 amino acids. The V end lost 7 bases, the J end lost 6 bases, and 18 bases lay between the germline ends. Per the germline V gene, CDR1 is MNHEY and CDR2 is SVGAGI.

The V call is TRBV19, the J call TRBJ2-2; 9 bases align to TRBD2. Germline V CDR1 and CDR2: LNHDA, SQIVND (reference sequence). The CDR3 runs to 16 residues. J lost 4 bases, V lost 3 bases, and 6 bases had no gene match. CDR3 in amino acids: CASSIAQRGATGELFF. CDR3 nucleotide sequence: TGTGCCAGTAGTATCGCCCAGCGGGGGGCCACCGGGGAGCTGTTTTTT.

The V call is TRBV30, the J call TRBJ1-5; D uncertain. This CDR3 is 15 amino acids long. V lost 2 bases, J lost 4 bases, and 15 bases lay in between. CDR1 is GTSNPN, CDR2 SVGIG, per germline (reference sequence). CDR3 sequence reads: CAWSTGLVGNQPQHF. DNA for the CDR3: TGTGCCTGGAGTACCGGACTCGTGGGAAATCAGCCCCAGCATTTT.

The rearrangement links TRBV5-1 to TRBJ2-7; 8 nucleotides match TRBD2. The J segment lost 2 bases and the V segment lost 1 base, leaving 5 bases of the junction unmatched. CDR3 length: 15 residues. Germline CDR1 SGHRS, CDR2 YFSETQ. Here the CDR3 reads CASSLTGTRPYEQYF. The CDR3 region has the DNA TGCGCCAGCAGCTTGACCGGGACTAGACCCTACGAGCAGTACTTC.

The table lists this clone with a count of one. The V gene is TRBV6-5, the J gene TRBJ2-6; the D gene is possibly TRBD1 (5 bases). CDR1 is MNHEY, CDR2 SVGAGI, per germline. The CDR3 loop spans 15 amino acids. V gave up 4 bases and J gave up 0 bases, with 7 bases separating them. The CDR3 loop is CASSSDSSGANVLTF. The CDR3 region has the DNA TGTGCCAGCAGTTCCGACAGCTCTGGGGCCAACGTCCTGACTTTC.

The V gene is TRBV7-2, the J gene TRBJ1-3; no clear D. This CDR3 comprises 15 residues. Trimming took 1 base from V and 2 from J, leaving 9 bases between them. Looked up from germline, CDR1 is SGHTA and CDR2 is FQGNSA. CDR3 sequence (DNA): TGTGCCAGCAGCTTAGTATCGGGAACTGGAAACACCATATATTTT. Residues: CASSLVSGTGNTIYF.

V and J are TRBV18 and TRBJ2-5; 11 bases fit TRBD2. The CDR3 runs to 16 residues. From germline, CDR1 is KGHSH and CDR2 LQKENI. V lost 3 bases, J lost 3 bases, and 6 bases stayed unmatched. DNA for the CDR3: TGTGCCAGCTCACCTTACGGGACTAGCGGAGAAGAGACCCAGTACTTC. Its protein is CASSPYGTSGEETQYF.

The chain recombines TRBV18 with TRBJ2-1, with TRBD2 matching over 9 bases. Per the germline V gene, CDR1 is KGHSH and CDR2 is LQKENI. This CDR3 has 17 amino acids. With V trimmed by 0 bases and J by 2 bases, 5 bases remained unmatched. Written as DNA, the CDR3 is TGTGCCAGCTCACCACCCGCGCTAGCGGGGACCTACAATGAGCAGTTCTTC. It translates to CASSPPALAGTYNEQFF.

This chain connects TRBV4-2 to TRBJ2-5; D gene uncertain. In germline, CDR1 is LGHNA, CDR2 YNFKEQ. Trimming pared 0 bases from V and 4 bases from J, leaving 12 bases between. The CDR3 extends over 15 amino acids. CDR3 residues: CASSQDRGVTETQYF. The CDR3 DNA sequence: TGTGCCAGCAGCCAAGATCGAGGCGTCACAGAGACCCAGTACTTC.